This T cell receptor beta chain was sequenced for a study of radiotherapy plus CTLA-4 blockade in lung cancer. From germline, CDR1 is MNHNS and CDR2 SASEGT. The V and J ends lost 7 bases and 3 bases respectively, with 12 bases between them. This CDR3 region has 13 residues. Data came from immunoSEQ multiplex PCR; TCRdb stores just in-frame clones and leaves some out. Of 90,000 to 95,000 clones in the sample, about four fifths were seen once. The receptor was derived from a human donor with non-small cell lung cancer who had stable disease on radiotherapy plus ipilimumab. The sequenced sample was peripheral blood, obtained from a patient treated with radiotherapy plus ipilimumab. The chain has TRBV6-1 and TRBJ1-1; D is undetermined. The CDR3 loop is CASTPRGDTEAFF. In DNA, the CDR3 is TGTGCCAGCACCCCCCGGGGAGACACTGAAGCTTTCTTT.